The present T cell receptor (beta chain) was sequenced within a study of post-analysis software for immune sequencing data. Regarding the study as a whole: TRBV5-6, TRBV5-1 and TRBV20-1 belonged to a set of roughly five TRBV segments that were more frequent in patients than controls.

This clonotype was picked up a small number of times. The antigen remains undetermined. Built from TCR beta cDNA, the libraries had unique molecular identifiers in them. TCRdb reanalysed the PCR reads using MiXCR and keeps one entry per CDR3 protein. Found here are under 900,000 distinct CDR3 sequences, roughly half of them singletons; the top ten hold 4% to 5.5%. V lost 3 bases, J lost 2 bases, and 9 bases lay in between. CDR3 length equals 13 residues. Germline values: CDR1 SQVTM, CDR2 ANQGSEA. This sequence originates from a girl between 5 and 17 years old with multiple sclerosis. The genes are TRBV29-1 and TRBJ2-3, with no clear D. Sequenced sample: blood. In DNA, the CDR3 is TGCAGCGTTGATTTAGGCCCCACAGATACGCAGTATTTT. This encodes CSVDLGPTDTQYF.